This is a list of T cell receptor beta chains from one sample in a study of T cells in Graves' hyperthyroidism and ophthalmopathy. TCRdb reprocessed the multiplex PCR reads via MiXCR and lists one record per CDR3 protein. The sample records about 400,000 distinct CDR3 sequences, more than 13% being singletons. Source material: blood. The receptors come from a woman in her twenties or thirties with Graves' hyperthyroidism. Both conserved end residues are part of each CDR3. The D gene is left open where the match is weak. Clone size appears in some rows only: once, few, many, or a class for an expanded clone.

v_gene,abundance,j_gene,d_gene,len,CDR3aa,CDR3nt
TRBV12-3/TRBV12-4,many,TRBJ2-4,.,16,CASSPDMDRGKNIQYF,TGTGCCAGCAGTCCGGACATGGACAGAGGCAAAAACATTCAGTACTTC
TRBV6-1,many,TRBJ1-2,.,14,CASRDTASNYGYTF,TGTGCCAGCAGGGATACAGCTTCTAACTATGGCTACACCTTC
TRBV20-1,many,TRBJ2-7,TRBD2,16,CSARGGKREGFYEQYF,TGCAGTGCTAGAGGGGGGAAGCGGGAGGGTTTCTACGAGCAGTACTTC
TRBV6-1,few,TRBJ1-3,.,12,CASRISGNTIYF,TGTGCCAGCAGAATCTCTGGAAACACCATATATTTT
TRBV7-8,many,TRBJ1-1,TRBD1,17,CASTLTRDRVGNTEAFF,TGTGCCAGCACCCTAACGAGGGACAGGGTGGGGAACACTGAAGCTTTCTTT
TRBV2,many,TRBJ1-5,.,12,CASMGGNQPQHF,TGTGCCAGCATGGGGGGCAATCAGCCCCAGCATTTT
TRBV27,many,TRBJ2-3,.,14,CASSLSQSTDTQYF,TGTGCCAGCAGTTTAAGTCAAAGCACAGATACGCAGTATTTT
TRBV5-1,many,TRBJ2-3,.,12,CASSPSDGTQYF,TGCGCCAGCAGCCCTTCCGACGGTACGCAGTATTTT
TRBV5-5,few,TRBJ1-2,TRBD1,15,CASSSLGDRGLGYTF,TGTGCCAGCAGCTCTCTCGGGGACAGGGGGCTTGGCTACACCTTC
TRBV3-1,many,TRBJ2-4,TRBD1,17,CASSQGADRGAKNIQYF,TGTGCCAGCAGCCAAGGCGCCGACAGGGGAGCCAAAAACATTCAGTACTTC
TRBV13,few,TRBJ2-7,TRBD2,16,CASSKGLAVSFHEQYF,TGTGCCAGCAGCAAGGGACTAGCGGTTAGTTTCCACGAGCAGTACTTC
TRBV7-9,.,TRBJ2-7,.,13,CASSPGADYEQYF,TGTGCCAGCAGCCCAGGAGCGGACTACGAGCAGTACTTC
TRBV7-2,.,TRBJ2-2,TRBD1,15,CASSIDRADTGELFF,TGTGCCAGCAGCATAGACAGGGCGGACACCGGGGAGCTGTTTTTT
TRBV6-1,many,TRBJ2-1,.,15,CASSELKGGNNEQFF,TGTGCCAGCAGTGAACTAAAGGGTGGGAACAATGAGCAGTTCTTC
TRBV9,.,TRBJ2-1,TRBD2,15,CASSALAGVGNEQFF,TGTGCCAGCAGCGCACTAGCGGGAGTGGGCAATGAGCAGTTCTTC
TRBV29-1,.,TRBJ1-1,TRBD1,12,CSAGTGGTEAFF,TGCAGCGCTGGGACAGGGGGTACTGAAGCTTTCTTT
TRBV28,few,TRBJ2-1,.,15,CASNWIRRDYNEQFF,TGTGCCAGCAATTGGATAAGGCGGGATTACAATGAGCAGTTCTTC
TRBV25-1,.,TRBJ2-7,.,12,CASSLGLHEQYF,TGTGCCAGCAGTTTGGGACTCCACGAGCAGTACTTC
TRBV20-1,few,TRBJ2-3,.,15,CSARRRGSDTDTQYF,TGCAGTGCTAGACGTCGCGGTTCAGACACAGATACGCAGTATTTT
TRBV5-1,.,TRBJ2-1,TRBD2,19,CASSLGLGRLAEKYNEQFF,TGCGCCAGCAGCTTGGGTCTCGGGAGACTAGCGGAGAAGTACAATGAGCAGTTCTTC
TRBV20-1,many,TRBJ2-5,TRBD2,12,CSASLAGSSAYF,TGCAGTGCTAGTCTAGCGGGTAGCAGTGCGTACTTC
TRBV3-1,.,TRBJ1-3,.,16,CASSPTTGSSGNTIYF,TGTGCCAGCAGCCCAACTACAGGCTCCTCTGGAAACACCATATATTTT
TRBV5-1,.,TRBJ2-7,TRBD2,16,CASSVNIAGSYNEQYF,TGCGCCAGCAGCGTCAACATAGCGGGATCCTACAATGAGCAGTACTTC
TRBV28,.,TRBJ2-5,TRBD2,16,CASSLYKAGEQETQYF,TGTGCCAGCAGTTTATATAAGGCGGGAGAACAAGAGACCCAGTACTTC
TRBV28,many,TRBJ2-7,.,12,CASSLRVYEQYF,TGTGCCAGCAGTTTAAGGGTATACGAGCAGTACTTC
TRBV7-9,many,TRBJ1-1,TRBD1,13,CASSSGGNTEAFF,TGTGCCAGCAGCTCAGGGGGGAACACTGAAGCTTTCTTT
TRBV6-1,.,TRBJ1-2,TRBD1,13,CASTRDSFYGYTF,TGTGCCAGCACCCGGGACAGCTTCTATGGCTACACCTTC
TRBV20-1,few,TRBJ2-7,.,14,CSASRDSSAYEQYF,TGCAGTGCTAGCCGGGACTCCTCAGCCTACGAGCAGTACTTC
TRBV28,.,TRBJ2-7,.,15,CASSSTGTRGYEQYF,TGTGCCAGCAGTTCGACCGGGACACGAGGCTACGAGCAGTACTTC
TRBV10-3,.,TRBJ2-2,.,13,CAIETTNTGELFF,TGTGCCATCGAAACTACGAACACCGGGGAGCTGTTTTTT
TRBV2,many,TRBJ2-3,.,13,CASQQTSTDTQYF,TGTGCCAGTCAGCAGACAAGCACAGATACGCAGTATTTT
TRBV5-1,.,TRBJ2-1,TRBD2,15,CASSPKAVAGGDGFF,TGCGCCAGCAGCCCCAAGGCCGTAGCGGGGGGGGACGGGTTCTTC
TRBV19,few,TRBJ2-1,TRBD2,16,CASTPLAGGWRNEQFF,TGTGCCAGTACGCCCCTAGCGGGAGGTTGGCGCAATGAGCAGTTCTTC
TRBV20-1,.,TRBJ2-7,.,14,CSARDGGSSYEQYF,TGCAGTGCTAGAGATGGTGGGAGCTCCTACGAGCAGTACTTC
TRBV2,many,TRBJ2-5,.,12,CASSEERETQYF,TGTGCCAGCAGTGAAGAGAGAGAGACCCAGTACTTC
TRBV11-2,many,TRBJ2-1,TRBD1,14,CASSLGTGFNEQFF,TGTGCCAGCAGCTTAGGGACAGGGTTTAATGAGCAGTTCTTC
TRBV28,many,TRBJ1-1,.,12,CASRGPYTEAFF,TGTGCCAGCAGGGGACCCTACACTGAAGCTTTCTTT
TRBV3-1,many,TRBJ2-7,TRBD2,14,CASSTGTSFDEQYF,TGTGCCAGCAGCACCGGGACTAGTTTCGACGAGCAGTACTTC
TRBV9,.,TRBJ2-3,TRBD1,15,CASSARTGPTDTQYF,TGTGCCAGCAGCGCGCGGACAGGGCCCACAGATACGCAGTATTTT
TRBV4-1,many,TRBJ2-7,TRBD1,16,CASSLSTGEFSYEQYF,TGCGCCAGCAGCCTCTCGACAGGGGAATTCTCCTACGAGCAGTACTTC
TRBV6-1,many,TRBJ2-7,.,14,CASSWGTASYEQYF,TGTGCCAGCAGTTGGGGGACTGCCTCCTACGAGCAGTACTTC
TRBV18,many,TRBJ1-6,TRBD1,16,CASSPGTGLYNSPLHF,TGTGCCAGCTCACCGGGGACAGGACTCTATAATTCACCCCTCCACTTT
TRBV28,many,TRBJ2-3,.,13,CASSFQLRDTQYF,TGTGCCAGCAGTTTCCAACTGCGGGATACGCAGTATTTT
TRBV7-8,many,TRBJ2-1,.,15,CASSLERFYGNEQFF,TGTGCCAGCAGCTTAGAGAGGTTCTACGGCAATGAGCAGTTCTTC
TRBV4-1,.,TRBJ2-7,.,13,CASSPTPVGEQYF,TGCGCCAGCAGCCCGACGCCAGTCGGCGAGCAGTACTTC
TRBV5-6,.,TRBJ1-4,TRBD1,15,CASSIRDRGPEKLFF,TGTGCCAGCAGCATACGTGACAGGGGCCCTGAAAAACTGTTTTTT
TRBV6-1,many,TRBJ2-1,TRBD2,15,CASRQLAGVDNEQFF,TGTGCCAGCAGGCAACTAGCGGGAGTCGACAATGAGCAGTTCTTC
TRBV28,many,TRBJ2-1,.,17,CASSRRLRTSSYNEQFF,TGTGCCAGCAGTCGAAGACTGCGGACCAGCTCCTACAATGAGCAGTTCTTC
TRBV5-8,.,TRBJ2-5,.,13,CASSFIRGETQYF,TGTGCCAGCAGCTTTATTCGGGGGGAGACCCAGTACTTC
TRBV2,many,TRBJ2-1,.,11,CASSRWSEQFF,TGTGCCAGCAGTAGGTGGAGTGAGCAGTTCTTC
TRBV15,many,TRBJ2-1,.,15,CATSRGRTFDDEQFF,TGTGCCACCAGCAGGGGAAGGACTTTCGACGATGAGCAGTTCTTC
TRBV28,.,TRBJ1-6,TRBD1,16,CASSLSGQGLNSPLHF,TGTGCCAGCAGTCTATCAGGACAGGGCCTGAATTCACCCCTCCACTTT
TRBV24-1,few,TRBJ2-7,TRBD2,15,CATSDPRDYSYEQYF,TGTGCCACCAGTGATCCACGGGACTACTCCTACGAGCAGTACTTC
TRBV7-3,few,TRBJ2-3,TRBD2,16,CASSSGLAGRTDTQYF,TGTGCCAGCAGCTCCGGACTAGCGGGACGCACAGATACGCAGTATTTT
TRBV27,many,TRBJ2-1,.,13,CASKTSSRNEQFF,TGTGCCAGCAAAACGTCCTCGAGAAATGAGCAGTTCTTC
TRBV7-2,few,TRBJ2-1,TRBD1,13,CASSLDRVGGQFF,TGTGCCAGCAGCCTGGACAGGGTCGGGGGGCAGTTCTTC
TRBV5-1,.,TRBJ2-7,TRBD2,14,CASSWEGSSYEQYF,TGCGCCAGCAGCTGGGAGGGGAGCTCCTACGAGCAGTACTTC